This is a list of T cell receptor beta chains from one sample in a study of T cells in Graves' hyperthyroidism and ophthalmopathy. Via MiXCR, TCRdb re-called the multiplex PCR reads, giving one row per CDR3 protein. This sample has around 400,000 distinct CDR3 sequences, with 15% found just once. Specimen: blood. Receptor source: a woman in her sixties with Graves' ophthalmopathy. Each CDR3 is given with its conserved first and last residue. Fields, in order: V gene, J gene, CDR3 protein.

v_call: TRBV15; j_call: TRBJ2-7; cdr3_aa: CATSSSSGAYEQYF
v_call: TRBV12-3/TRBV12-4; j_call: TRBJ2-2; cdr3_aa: CASSLARTGGTGELFF
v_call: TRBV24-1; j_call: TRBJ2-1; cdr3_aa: CATSDASGRVDNEQFF
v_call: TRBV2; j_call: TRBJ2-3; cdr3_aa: CASSESIAGPDTQYF
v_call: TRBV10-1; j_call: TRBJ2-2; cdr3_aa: CASSESSGIRELFF
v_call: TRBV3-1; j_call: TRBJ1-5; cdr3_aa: CASSQDDRAHQPQHF
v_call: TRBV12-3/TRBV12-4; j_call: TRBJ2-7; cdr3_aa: CASTQGARRSYEQYF
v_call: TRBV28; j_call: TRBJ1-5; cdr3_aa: CASMEGFESNQPQHF
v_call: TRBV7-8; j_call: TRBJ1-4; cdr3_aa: CASSLDPEKLFF
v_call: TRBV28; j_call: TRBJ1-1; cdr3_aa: CASSTRRGVNTEAFF
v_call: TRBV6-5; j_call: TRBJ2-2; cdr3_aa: CASSYERVWVGGSNTGELFF
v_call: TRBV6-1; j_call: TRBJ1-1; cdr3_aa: CASKLNRVGVNTEAFF
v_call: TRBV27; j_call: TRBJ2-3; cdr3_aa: CASSLRPTSTDTQYF
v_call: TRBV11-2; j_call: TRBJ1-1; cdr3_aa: CASSLNRGQITEAFF
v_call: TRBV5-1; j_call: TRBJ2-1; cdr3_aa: CASSLITSGTNEQFF
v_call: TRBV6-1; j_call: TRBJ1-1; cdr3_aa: CASKTGGGTEAFF
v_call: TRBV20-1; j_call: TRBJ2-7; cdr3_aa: CSARAYGTGGDEQYF
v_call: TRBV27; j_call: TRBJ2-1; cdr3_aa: CASSLSRLLTSGEGNEQFF
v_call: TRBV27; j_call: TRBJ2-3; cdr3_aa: CASSRARATDTQYF
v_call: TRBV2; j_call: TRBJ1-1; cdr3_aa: CASSRGEHQYMNTEAFF
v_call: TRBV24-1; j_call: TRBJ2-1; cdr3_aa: CATSDLGTSGVDEQFF
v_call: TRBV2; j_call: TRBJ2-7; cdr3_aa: CASSEAREYEQYF
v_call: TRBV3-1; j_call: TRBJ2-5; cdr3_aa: CASSLRTGWQETQYF
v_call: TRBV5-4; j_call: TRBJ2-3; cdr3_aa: CASSLVSSATDTQYF
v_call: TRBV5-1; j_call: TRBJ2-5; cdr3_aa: CASSLSPDQETQYF
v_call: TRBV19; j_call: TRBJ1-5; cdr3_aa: CASRGDRVGGQPQHF
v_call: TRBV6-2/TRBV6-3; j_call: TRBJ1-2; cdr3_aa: CASSAKGWGASTNYGYTF
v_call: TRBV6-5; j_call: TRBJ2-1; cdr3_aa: CASSAGRGKLNEQFF
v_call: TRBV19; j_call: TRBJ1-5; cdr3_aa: CASSVSGQGNQPQHF
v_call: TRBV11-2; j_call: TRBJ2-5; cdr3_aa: CASSRGLQETQYF
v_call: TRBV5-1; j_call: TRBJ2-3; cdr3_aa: CASRTSGESTDTQYF
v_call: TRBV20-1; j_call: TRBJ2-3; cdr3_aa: CSARRSDTQYF
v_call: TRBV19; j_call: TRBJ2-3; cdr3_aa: CASSSFSGRSDTQYF